The clone carrying this T cell receptor (beta chain) has ten or more counts. What it recognizes is unknown. This sample was taken from a study of neurological immune-mediated disorders. Study outcomes and limitations: Patients with HTLV-1-associated myelopathy had the highest level of TCR clonal expansion, whereas patients with multiple sclerosis had the lowest level, falling beneath the level found in healthy controls. None of the CDR3 amino acid sequences in expanded clones turned up in more than one subject, which points to private repertoires in all groups.

The cDNA came from 5'RACE with 10-nucleotide random UMIs. TCRdb re-derived calls from the 5' RACE reads in MiXCR, one entry per CDR3 protein. This repertoire shows around 44,000 distinct CDR3 sequences, about 14% found once; its top ten account for about 3.6%. The germline CDR1 and CDR2 sequences are MRHNA and SNTAGT. This CDR3 is 16 amino acids long. V lost 5 bases to trimming and J lost 9 bases; unmatched junction nucleotides: 16. The sorted libraries started from around 1 million CD4+ or CD8+ T cells. The receptor's source is a woman aged 55-69 years with HTLV-1-associated myelopathy (HAM/TSP). The source material was CD4+ T cells from blood. The rearrangement links TRBV6-4 to TRBJ1-2, with TRBD1 matching 9 bases. CDR3 sequence: CASSTTGTGSKMSYTF. CDR3 sequence (DNA): TGTGCCAGCAGTACAACCGGGACAGGGTCAAAGATGAGCTACACCTTC.